Shown below are 13 T cell receptor beta chains from a single sample sequenced in a study of blood T cell repertoires in COVID-19. Using immunoSEQ multiplex PCR, the repertoire was profiled, and TCRdb retains in-frame clones only, with some absent. The sample lists 130,000 to 150,000 clones, around 87% occurring once. The sample taken for sequencing was peripheral blood. These receptors originate from a woman in her thirties or forties with acute or convalescent COVID-19.

V usage is TRBV6-5 and J usage is TRBJ2-2, with a tentative D call TRBD2 (7 bases). CDR1 MNHEY and CDR2 SVGAGI come from the germline V gene. This CDR3 has 15 residues. V was pared by 6 bases and J by 5 bases, with 16 bases between. CDR3 loop: CASRNRGGRTGELFF. The CDR3 DNA is TGTGCCAGCAGGAATAGGGGGGGCAGAACCGGGGAGCTGTTTTTT.

This chain links TRBV14 with TRBJ2-7, with 12 positions matching TRBD2. Germline V gene lookup returns CDR1 SGHDN and CDR2 FVKESK. V lost 5 bases to trimming and J lost 0 bases; unmatched junction nucleotides: 2. The CDR3 consists of 15 residues. The CDR3 DNA is TGTGCCAGCAGCAGGGGACTAGCGGGCTCCTACGAGCAGTACTTC. It codes for CASSRGLAGSYEQYF. Full variable domain (remainder filled in from reference TRBV14 and TRBJ2-7): EAGVTQFPSHSVIEKGQTVTLRCDPISGHDNLYWYRRVMGKEIKFLLHFVKESKQDESGMPNNRFLAERTGGTYSTLKVQPAELEDSGVYFCASSRGLAGSYEQYFGPGTRLTVT.

As for this clone: Other DNA sequences in this specimen translate into the identical CDR3. The genes are TRBV3-1 (or the pseudogene TRBV3-2) and TRBJ1-5; 7 bases fit TRBD1. V dropped 1 base and J dropped 4; count of bases not matched to a gene: 1. The germline gives CDR1 LGHDT, CDR2 YNNKEL (reference sequence). The CDR3 runs to 14 residues. The CDR3 sequence is CASSQGRGNQPQHF. The DNA for the CDR3 is TGTGCCAGCAGCCAAGGCAGGGGGAATCAGCCCCAGCATTTT.

This rearrangement joins TRBV13 to TRBJ2-1; weak D call: TRBD2 (5 bases). The germline V and J ends were trimmed by 6 bases and 1 base, with 13 bases remaining between them. CDR1 is PRHDT and CDR2 is FYEKMQ in the germline V gene (reference sequence). This CDR3 has 15 amino acids. The CDR3 sequence is CASRLRAGSYNEQFF. As DNA, the CDR3 is TGTGCCAGCAGGTTGAGGGCCGGTTCCTACAATGAGCAGTTCTTC.

This clone appeared a single time. The J gene is TRBJ1-1, the V gene TRBV7-9; the D is unclear. CDR1 is SEHNR and CDR2 is FQNEAQ in the germline V gene (reference sequence). There are 14 residues in the CDR3. Trimming removed 1 base from V and 1 base from J, with 7 bases in between. This CDR3 is CASSLVAENTEAFF. The CDR3 DNA sequence: TGTGCCAGCAGCTTAGTAGCGGAGAACACTGAAGCTTTCTTT.

The chain recombines TRBV19 with TRBJ1-5, with D hard to call. This CDR3 is built from 14 residues. Trimming took 5 bases from V and 6 from J, leaving 14 bases between them. Germline CDR1 reads LNHDA; CDR2 reads SQIVND (reference sequence). As DNA, the CDR3 is TGTGCCAGTAGTCGCGGGAGGTCCCCTCAGCCCCAGCATTTT. Amino acid sequence: CASSRGRSPQPQHF.

This rearrangement joins TRBV5-6 to TRBJ1-1, with no clear D. The CDR3 consists of 16 residues. V was cut by 1 base and J by 0 bases, with 13 bases left in between. CDR1 is SGHDT and CDR2 is YYEEEE in the germline V gene. The CDR3 here is CASSLIVAVMNTEAFF. The DNA for the CDR3 is TGTGCCAGCAGCTTGATCGTGGCAGTCATGAACACTGAAGCTTTCTTT. The full variable domain, completed using reference TRBV5-6 and TRBJ1-1, is DAGVTQSPTHLIKTRGQQVTLRCSPKSGHDTVSWYQQALGQGPQFIFQYYEEEERQRGNFPDRFSGHQFPNYSSELNVNALLLGDSALYLCASSLIVAVMNTEAFFGQGTRLTVV.

This clone is a singleton in its sample. The chain employs TRBV12-5 and TRBJ1-1, with no clear D. The germline V and J ends were trimmed by 2 bases and 6 bases, with 10 bases remaining between them. CDR1 is LGHNT, CDR2 FRNRAP, per germline. The CDR3 extends over 13 amino acids. In DNA form, the CDR3 reads TGTGCTAGTGGTTTGCGGGGTCAGGCTGAAGCTTTCTTT. Translating gives CASGLRGQAEAFF.

The rearrangement links TRBV28 to TRBJ1-1, with 11 bases fitting TRBD1. CDR1 is MDHEN and CDR2 is SYDVKM in the germline V gene. V lost 6 bases, J lost 1 base, and 19 bases stayed unmatched. The CDR3 is 20 residues long. CDR3 sequence (DNA): TGTGCCAGCAGCACTGTCCTCGGACAGGGGGCACAATTCCCGAACACTGAAGCTTTCTTT. This gives the protein CASSTVLGQGAQFPNTEAFF.

The rearrangement uses TRBV28 and TRBJ2-3, with a weak D call TRBD2 (6 bases). Trimming removed 2 bases at V and 6 bases at J, with 12 bases between. Germline CDR1 is MDHEN and CDR2 is SYDVKM. This CDR3 region has 14 residues. This CDR3 is CASSLAGGADTQYF. CDR3 DNA sequence: TGTGCCAGCAGTTTAGCAGGAGGGGCCGATACGCAGTATTTT.

This chain connects TRBV2 to TRBJ1-1, with 9 bases lining up with TRBD1. The J segment lost 0 bases and the V segment lost 6 bases, leaving 2 bases of the junction unmatched. CDR3 size: 14 residues. Germline V gene data show CDR1 as SNHLY and CDR2 as FYNNEI. The CDR3 loop reads CASRGTGMNTEAFF. For the CDR3, the DNA is TGTGCCAGCAGAGGGACAGGGATGAACACTGAAGCTTTCTTT.

This rearrangement joins TRBV20-1 to TRBJ2-1; no clear D. Germline V gene lookup returns CDR1 DFQATT and CDR2 SNEGSKA (reference sequence). This CDR3 contains 11 residues. With 5 bases removed from V and 5 bases from J, the gap between germline ends came to 7 bases. CDR3 amino acids: CSASRHNEQFF. In DNA, the CDR3 is TGCAGTGCTTCTAGGCACAATGAGCAGTTCTTC.

Only one count was recorded for this clone. The chain recombines TRBV23-1 with TRBJ2-1, with D possibly TRBD1 on 6 matching bases. TRBV23-1 falls under the ORF class, with uncertain function. Trimming removed 8 bases from V and 13 bases from J, with 24 bases in between. This CDR3 region has 14 residues. The DNA of the CDR3 is TGCGCCAGCTCCCGTAGAACTACGACAGGAGGACAGTTCTTC. This translates into CASSRRTTTGGQFF.